This T cell receptor beta chain was retrieved from a study of Graves' ophthalmopathy and Graves' hyperthyroidism listed by TCRdb under 2018. In the study overall: Peripheral blood was collected at initial diagnosis, before any treatment. To explore V-J signatures distinguishing ophthalmopathy from hyperthyroidism, a discovery set of more than 95 patients (roughly 42 ophthalmopathy, over 55 stable hyperthyroidism) was enrolled. In roughly 6 hyperthyroidism patients, the T-cell repertoires found in thyroid tissue were compared with those found in blood. An independent validation cohort was composed of around 19 hyperthyroidism patients and 15 to 17 patients who later progressed from hyperthyroidism to ophthalmopathy. In total, around 140 blood samples were TCR-sequenced: approximately 42 ophthalmopathy, 75 hyperthyroidism and about 17 hyperthyroidism-to-ophthalmopathy patients. TCR beta repertoire signatures were used to distinguish Graves' ophthalmopathy from Graves' hyperthyroidism and to predict progression to ophthalmopathy. Following sampling, methimazole starting at 30 mg daily was administered to hyperthyroidism patients, and high-dose intravenous methylprednisolone was administered to ophthalmopathy patients.

Stable hyperthyroidism was defined as no progression to ophthalmopathy within 18 months of follow-up. Hyperthyroidism patients were newly diagnosed, with disease duration under 2 months, and aged 18 to 65 years. Patients with other autoimmune diseases, uncontrolled infections, pregnancy or lactation were excluded from the study. Clinical symptoms, serum thyroxine, TRAb, thyroid ultrasound and orbital computed tomography were used for diagnosis. PBMCs were isolated from roughly 10 ml of fresh peripheral blood by Ficoll-Paque density gradient centrifugation. Total RNA was extracted with Trizol reagent and quality-checked on an Agilent 2100 Bioanalyzer. For repertoire sequencing, the TCR beta CDR3 regions were amplified from RNA transcripts. HTBI primers and the Qiagen OneStep RT-PCR kit were used in a first-round RT-PCR, which was followed by a second-round multiplex PCR, size selection and purification. Libraries were sequenced paired-end with 100 bp reads on an Illumina HiSeq2000. The original pipeline was this. SOAPnuke was used for read processing, and reads with adapters, uncalled bases, a mean Phred below 15, or no exact constant-primer or identifier match were discarded. COPE v1.2.5 was used to merge high-quality paired reads. Clonotypes were defined as unique nucleotide sequences and were aligned to IMGT TRB V, D and J references using MiTCR v1.1. The analysis was limited to V-J combinations with a frequency above 0.0001, which together covered more than 99% of repertoires. For each V-J combination, a TCR clonal expansion and chaos score was defined as F50 clonal expansion divided by the chaos observed in the TCRdist matrix. Welch's t-statistics and random forest were used to reduce the features to some 13 V-J combinations, which were then used as input to a naive Bayes classifier. The similarity between thyroid and blood repertoires was quantified using the Morisita-Horn index. TCRdb reprocessed the public reads (quality trimming at Q25 with fastp, clone calling with MiXCR) and kept in-frame beta chains. Each CDR3 protein gets just one entry, which takes the most common genes and DNA from the rows behind it. The V and J calls follow TCRdb's processing rather than the paper's. The sample table records about 370,000 distinct CDR3 sequences; about a sixth of these occur just once. 2.4% of the sample comes from the top ten.

This clonotype was found a few times. Its antigen target is currently unknown. Base qualities are not recorded, but no much larger clone differs from it by a single base. The study at large found these results: Ophthalmopathy was separated from stable hyperthyroidism by the 13-signature model with 85% to 90% sensitivity and 81.08% specificity in cross-validation and with 80%/75% in the test set. In validation, the model predicted ophthalmopathy progression with about 70% sensitivity and about 77% specificity; some 13 predicted patients were CT-confirmed with GO in a median of around 6 months. Among expanded thyroid clonotypes with frequency above 0.001, most also showed up in blood, which suggests that blood repertoires may reflect the thyroid immune response. No statistical method was used to set the sample size in advance, and the investigators knew which group each participant was assigned to.

The sequence derives from an adult woman with stable Graves' hyperthyroidism. Sequencing was performed on peripheral blood.

This receptor has the CDR3 CAWSVRDANTEAFF. The base sequence is TGTGCCTGGAGTGTTAGGGACGCCAACACTGAAGCTTTCTTT. Recombination joined TRBV30 with TRBJ1-1, and TRBD1 may be the D gene, going by 5 matching bases. The germline ends are 10 bases apart after V is trimmed by 0 bases and J by 2 bases. Reading from cysteine to phenylalanine, the CDR3 counts 14 amino acids. The kept DNA is CDR3 alone, 42 bases in frame from the first base. The germline V gene encodes CDR1 GTSNPN and CDR2 SVGIG (reference sequence).